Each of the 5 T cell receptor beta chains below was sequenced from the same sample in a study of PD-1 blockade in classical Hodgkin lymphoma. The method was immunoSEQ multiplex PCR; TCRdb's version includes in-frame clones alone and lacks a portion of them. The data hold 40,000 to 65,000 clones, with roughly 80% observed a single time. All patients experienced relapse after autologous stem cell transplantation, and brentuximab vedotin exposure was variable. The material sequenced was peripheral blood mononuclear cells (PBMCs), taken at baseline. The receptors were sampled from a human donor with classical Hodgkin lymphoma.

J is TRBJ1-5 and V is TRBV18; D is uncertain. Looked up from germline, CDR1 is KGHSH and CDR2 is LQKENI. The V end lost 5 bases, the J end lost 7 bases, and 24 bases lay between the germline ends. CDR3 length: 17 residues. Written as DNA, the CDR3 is TGTGCCAGCTCAACTGTCGGCGGCGGCATAAGAGGGCAGCCCCAGCATTTT. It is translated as CASSTVGGGIRGQPQHF.

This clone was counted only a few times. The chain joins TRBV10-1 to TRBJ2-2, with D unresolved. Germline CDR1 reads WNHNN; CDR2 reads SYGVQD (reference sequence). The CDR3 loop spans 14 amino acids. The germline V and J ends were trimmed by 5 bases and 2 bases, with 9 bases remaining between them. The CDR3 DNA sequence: TGCGCCAGCAGTAACAGCTTCAACACCGGGGAGCTGTTTTTT. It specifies CASSNSFNTGELFF.

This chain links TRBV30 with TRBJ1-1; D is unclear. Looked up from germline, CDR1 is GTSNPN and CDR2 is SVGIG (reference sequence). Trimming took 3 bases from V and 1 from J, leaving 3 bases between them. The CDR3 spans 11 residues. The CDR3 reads CAWRGNTEAFF. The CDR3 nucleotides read TGTGCCTGGAGGGGGAACACTGAAGCTTTCTTT. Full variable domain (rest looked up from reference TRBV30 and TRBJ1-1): SQTIHQWPATLVQPVGSPLSLECTVEGTSNPNLYWYRQAAGRGLQLLFYSVGIGQISSEVPQNLSASRPQDRQFILSSKKLLLSDSGFYLCAWRGNTEAFFGQGTRLTVV.

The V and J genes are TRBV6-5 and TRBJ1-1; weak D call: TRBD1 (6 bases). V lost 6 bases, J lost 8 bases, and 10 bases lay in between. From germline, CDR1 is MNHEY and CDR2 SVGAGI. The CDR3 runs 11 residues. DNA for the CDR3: TGTGCCAGCAGCCCCGGGACAGAAGCTTTCTTT. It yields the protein CASSPGTEAFF.

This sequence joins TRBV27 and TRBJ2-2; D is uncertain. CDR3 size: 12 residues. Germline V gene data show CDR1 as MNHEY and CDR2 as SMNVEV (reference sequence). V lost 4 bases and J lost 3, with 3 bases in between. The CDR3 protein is CASSWYTGELFF. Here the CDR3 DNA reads TGTGCCAGCAGTTGGTACACCGGGGAGCTGTTTTTT.